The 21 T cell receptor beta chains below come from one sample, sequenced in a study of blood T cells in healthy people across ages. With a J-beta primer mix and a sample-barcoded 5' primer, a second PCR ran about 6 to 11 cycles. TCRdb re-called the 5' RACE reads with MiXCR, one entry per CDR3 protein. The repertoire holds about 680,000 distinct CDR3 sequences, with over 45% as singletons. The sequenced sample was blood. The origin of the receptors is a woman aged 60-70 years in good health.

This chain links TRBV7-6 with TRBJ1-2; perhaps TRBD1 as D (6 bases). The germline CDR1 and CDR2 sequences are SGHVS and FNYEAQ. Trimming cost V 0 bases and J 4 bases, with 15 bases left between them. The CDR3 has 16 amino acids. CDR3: CASSLAGGSGAYGYTF. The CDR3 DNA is TGTGCCAGCAGCTTAGCGGGGGGGTCAGGGGCCTATGGCTACACCTTC. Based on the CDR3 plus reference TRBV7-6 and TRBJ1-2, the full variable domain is GAGVSQSPRYKVTKRGQDVALRCDPISGHVSLYWYRQALGQGPEFLTYFNYEAQQDKSGLPNDRFSAERPEGSISTLTIQRTEQRDSAMYRCASSLAGGSGAYGYTFGSGTRLTVV.

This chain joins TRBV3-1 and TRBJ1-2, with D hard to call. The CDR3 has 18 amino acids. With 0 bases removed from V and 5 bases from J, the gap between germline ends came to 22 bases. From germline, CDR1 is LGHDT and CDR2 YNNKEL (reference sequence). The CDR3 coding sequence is TGTGCCAGCAGCCAAGAGGTCTTGTCCGCAGCGTCTTCTTATGGCTACACCTTC. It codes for CASSQEVLSAASSYGYTF.

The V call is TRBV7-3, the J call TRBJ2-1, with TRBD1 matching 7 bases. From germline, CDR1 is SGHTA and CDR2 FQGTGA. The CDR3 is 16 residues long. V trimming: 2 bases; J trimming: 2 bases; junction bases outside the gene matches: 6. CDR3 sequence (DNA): TGTGCCAGCAGCTTATCGGTCAGGGGGACCTACAATGAGCAGTTCTTC. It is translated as CASSLSVRGTYNEQFF.

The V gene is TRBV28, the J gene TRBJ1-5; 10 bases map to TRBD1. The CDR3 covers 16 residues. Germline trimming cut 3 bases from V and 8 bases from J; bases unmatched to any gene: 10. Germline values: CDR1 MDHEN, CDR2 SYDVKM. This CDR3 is CASSLGTGAFLEPQHF. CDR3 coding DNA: TGTGCCAGCAGTTTGGGGACAGGGGCTTTTTTGGAGCCCCAGCATTTT. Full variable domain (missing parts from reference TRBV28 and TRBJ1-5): DVKVTQSSRYLVKRTGEKVFLECVQDMDHENMFWYRQDPGLGLRLIYFSYDVKMKEKGDIPEGYSVSREKKERFSLILESASTNQTSMYLCASSLGTGAFLEPQHFGDGTRLSIL.

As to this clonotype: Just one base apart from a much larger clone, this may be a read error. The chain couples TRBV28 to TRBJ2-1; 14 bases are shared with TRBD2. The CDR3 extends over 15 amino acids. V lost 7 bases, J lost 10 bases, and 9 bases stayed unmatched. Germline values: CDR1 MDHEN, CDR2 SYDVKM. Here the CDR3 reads CASNSPGTSGREQFF. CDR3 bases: TGTGCCAGCAATTCCCCCGGGACTAGCGGGAGAGAGCAGTTCTTC.

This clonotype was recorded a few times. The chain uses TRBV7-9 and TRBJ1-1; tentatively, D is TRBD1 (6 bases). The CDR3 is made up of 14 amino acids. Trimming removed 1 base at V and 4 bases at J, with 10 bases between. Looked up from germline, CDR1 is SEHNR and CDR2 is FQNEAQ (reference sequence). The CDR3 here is CASSLDRAVTEAFF. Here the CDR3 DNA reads TGTGCCAGCAGCTTAGACAGGGCGGTCACTGAAGCTTTCTTT.

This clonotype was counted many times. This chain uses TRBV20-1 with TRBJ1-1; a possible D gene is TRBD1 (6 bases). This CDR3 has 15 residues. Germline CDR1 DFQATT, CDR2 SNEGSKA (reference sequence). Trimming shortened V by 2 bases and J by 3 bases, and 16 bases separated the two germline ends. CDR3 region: CSARRRDIMDTEAFF. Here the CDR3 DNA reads TGCAGTGCTAGACGCCGGGACATTATGGACACTGAAGCTTTCTTT.

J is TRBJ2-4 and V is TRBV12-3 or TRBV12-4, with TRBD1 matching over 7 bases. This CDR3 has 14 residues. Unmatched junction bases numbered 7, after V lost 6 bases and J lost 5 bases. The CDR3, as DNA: TGTGCCAGCAGCCGGACGACAGGGCAAAACATTCAGTACTTC. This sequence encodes CASSRTTGQNIQYF.

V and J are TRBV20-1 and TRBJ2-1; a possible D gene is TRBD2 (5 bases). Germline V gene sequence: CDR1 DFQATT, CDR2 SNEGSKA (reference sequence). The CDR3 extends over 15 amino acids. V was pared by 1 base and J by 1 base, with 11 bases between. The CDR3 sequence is CSARGGRRSYNEQFF. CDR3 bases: TGCAGTGCTAGAGGAGGCAGGAGGTCCTACAATGAGCAGTTCTTC.

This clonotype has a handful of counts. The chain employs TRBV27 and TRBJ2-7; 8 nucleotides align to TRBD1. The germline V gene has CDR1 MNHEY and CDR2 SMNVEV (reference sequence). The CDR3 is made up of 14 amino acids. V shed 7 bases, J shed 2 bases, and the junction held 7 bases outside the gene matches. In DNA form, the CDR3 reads TGTGCCAGCAACCTCGGGACAGGAACCTACGAGCAGTACTTC. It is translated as CASNLGTGTYEQYF.

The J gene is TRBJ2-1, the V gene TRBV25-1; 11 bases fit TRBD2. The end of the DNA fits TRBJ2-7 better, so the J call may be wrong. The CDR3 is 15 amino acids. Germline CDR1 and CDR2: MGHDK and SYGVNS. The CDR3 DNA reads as TGTGCCAGCAGTGTGGGACTAGCGGACTACAATGAGCAGTACTTC. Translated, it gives CASSVGLADYNEQYF.

Here the CDR3 reads CASRSVLGISDTGELFF. The CDR3 nucleotides read TGCGCCAGCAGGAGTGTTCTCGGGATATCGGACACCGGGGAGCTGTTTTTT. The chain recombines TRBV4-1 with TRBJ2-2, with D possibly matching TRBD2 (5 bases). CDR3 size: 17 residues. Germline-derived CDR1 and CDR2 are MGHRA and YSYEKL. The V end was cut by 6 bases, the J end by 3 bases, with 20 bases between.

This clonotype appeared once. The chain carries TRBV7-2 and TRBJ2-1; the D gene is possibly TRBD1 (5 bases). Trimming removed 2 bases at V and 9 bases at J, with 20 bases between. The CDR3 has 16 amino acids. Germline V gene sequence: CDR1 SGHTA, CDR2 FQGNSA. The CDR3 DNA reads TGTGCCAGCAGCTTACTTGGGGCAGGGTTTATGAGTGAGCAGTTCTTC. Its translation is CASSLLGAGFMSEQFF.

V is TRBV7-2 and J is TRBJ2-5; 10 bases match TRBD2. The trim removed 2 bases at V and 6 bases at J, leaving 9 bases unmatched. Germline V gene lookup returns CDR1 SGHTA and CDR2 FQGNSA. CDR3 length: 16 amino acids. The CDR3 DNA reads TGTGCCAGCAGCTTAAAAATAGCGGGGGGTGTACAGACCCAGTACTTC. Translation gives CASSLKIAGGVQTQYF.

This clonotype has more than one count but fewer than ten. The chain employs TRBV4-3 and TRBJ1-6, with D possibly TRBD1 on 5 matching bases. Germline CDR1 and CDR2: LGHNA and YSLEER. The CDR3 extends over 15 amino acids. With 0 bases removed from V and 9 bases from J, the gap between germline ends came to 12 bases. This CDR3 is CASSQDLAGSSPLHF. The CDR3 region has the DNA TGCGCCAGCAGCCAAGATTTGGCAGGGTCTTCACCCCTCCACTTT.

The CDR3 is CASSGTGSGNEQFF. In DNA, the CDR3 is TGCGCCAGCAGTGGGACAGGGTCAGGGAATGAGCAGTTCTTC. The genes are TRBV5-1 and TRBJ2-1, with TRBD1 matching over 9 bases. CDR3 length equals 14 residues. The germline V gene has CDR1 SGHRS and CDR2 YFSETQ. Trimming took 5 bases from V and 7 from J; bases not matched to a gene: 7.

CDR3 in amino acids: CSAIRPGGDQETQYF. Written as DNA, the CDR3 is TGCAGTGCTATACGACCGGGAGGGGACCAAGAGACCCAGTACTTC. The chain combines TRBV20-1 with TRBJ2-5; 8 nucleotides align to TRBD2. This CDR3 comprises 15 residues. J was trimmed by 0 bases and V by 4 bases; bases with no gene match: 7. The V gene's germline CDR1 is DFQATT and CDR2 SNEGSKA (reference sequence).

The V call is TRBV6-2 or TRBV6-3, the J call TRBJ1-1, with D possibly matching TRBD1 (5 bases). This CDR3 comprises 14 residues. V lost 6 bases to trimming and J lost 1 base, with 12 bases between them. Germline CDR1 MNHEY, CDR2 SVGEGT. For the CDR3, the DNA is TGTGCCAGCAGCCCCGGGGGGAAGAACACTGAAGCTTTCTTT. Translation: CASSPGGKNTEAFF.

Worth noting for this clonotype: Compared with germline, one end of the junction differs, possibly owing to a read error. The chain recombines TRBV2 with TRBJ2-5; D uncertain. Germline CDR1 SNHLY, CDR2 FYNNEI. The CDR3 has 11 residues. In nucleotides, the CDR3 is TGTGCCAGCGGTGAGGTGGAGACCCAGTACTTC. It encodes CASGEVETQYF.

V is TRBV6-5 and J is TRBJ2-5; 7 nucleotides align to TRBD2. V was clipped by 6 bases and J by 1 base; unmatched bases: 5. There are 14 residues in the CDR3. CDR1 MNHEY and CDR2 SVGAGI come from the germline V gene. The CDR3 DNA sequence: TGTGCCAGCAGATCAGCGGGACTCCAAGAGACCCAGTACTTC. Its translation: CASRSAGLQETQYF.

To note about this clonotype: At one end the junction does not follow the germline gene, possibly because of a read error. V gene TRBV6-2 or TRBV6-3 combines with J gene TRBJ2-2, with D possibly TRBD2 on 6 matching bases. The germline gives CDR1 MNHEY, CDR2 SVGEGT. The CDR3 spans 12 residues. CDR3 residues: CASEADTGGLFF. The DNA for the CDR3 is TGTGCCAGCGAGGCTGACACCGGGGGGCTGTTTTTT.